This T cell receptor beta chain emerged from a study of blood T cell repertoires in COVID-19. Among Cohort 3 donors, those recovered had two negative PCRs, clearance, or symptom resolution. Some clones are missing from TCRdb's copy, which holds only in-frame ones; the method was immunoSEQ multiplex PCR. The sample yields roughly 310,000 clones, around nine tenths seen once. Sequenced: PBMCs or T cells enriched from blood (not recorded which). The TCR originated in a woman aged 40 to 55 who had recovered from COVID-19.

CDR3 residues: CASSQVTGTGDPYTF. The CDR3 DNA is TGCGCCAGCAGCCAAGTTACCGGGACAGGGGATCCTTACACCTTC. The V and J genes are TRBV4-3 and TRBJ1-2, with TRBD1 identical over 10 bases. The germline CDR1 and CDR2 sequences are LGHNA and YSLEER. Unmatched junction bases numbered 10, after V lost 1 base and J lost 11 bases. This CDR3 is 15 amino acids long.